Reported below is one T cell receptor (beta chain). Its antigen is unidentified. These data come from a study of T cell responses to AZD1222 COVID-19 vaccine. Study-level findings and limits: The donors showed a predominance of white British ancestry and of females, with possible underestimation of clonal diversity. Seropositive AZD1222 recipients at baseline numbered only five or six. Regions left unmutated in variants are reportedly the target of nearly half of spike-specific TCRs.

The CDR3 has 13 residues. Germline CDR1 is SGHTA and CDR2 is FQGNSA. Trimming stripped 5 bases from V and 3 bases from J, with 10 bases between. The data were produced by immunoSEQ multiplex PCR, yet TCRdb's version contains in-frame clones alone and is incomplete. The sample includes around 120,000 clones, roughly nine tenths of them seen just once. The rearrangement uses TRBV7-2 and TRBJ2-5; D gene unclear. The TCR originated in an adult in good health. The specimen comprised peripheral blood, sampled on day 0 of AZD1222 vaccination. The CDR3 here is CASSPPAEETQYF. In DNA, the CDR3 is TGTGCCAGCAGCCCGCCGGCGGAAGAGACCCAGTACTTC. Looking up the rest from reference TRBV7-2 and TRBJ2-5 gives the full variable domain: GAGVSQSPSNKVTEKGKDVELRCDPISGHTALYWYRQSLGQGLEFLIYFQGNSAPDKSGLPSDRFSAERTGGSVSTLTIQRTQQEDSAVYLCASSPPAEETQYFGPGTRLLVL.